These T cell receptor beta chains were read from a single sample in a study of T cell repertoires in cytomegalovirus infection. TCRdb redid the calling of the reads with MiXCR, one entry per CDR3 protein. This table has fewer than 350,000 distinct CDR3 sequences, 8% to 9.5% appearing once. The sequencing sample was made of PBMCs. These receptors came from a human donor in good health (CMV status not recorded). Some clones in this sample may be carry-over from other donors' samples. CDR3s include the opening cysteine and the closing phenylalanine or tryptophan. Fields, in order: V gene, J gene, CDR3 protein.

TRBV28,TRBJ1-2,CASSLIGQVNGYTF
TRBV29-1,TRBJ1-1,CSALALMNTEAFF
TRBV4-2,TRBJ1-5,CASSQAGGDHQPQHF
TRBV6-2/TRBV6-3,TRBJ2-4,CASVDSLAKNIQYF
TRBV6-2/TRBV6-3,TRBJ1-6,CASRAEPPGSPLHF
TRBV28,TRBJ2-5,CASKHFPGAGGQETQYF
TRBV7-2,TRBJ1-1,CASSLRGSEAFF
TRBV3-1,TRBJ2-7,CASSQKGIYEQYF
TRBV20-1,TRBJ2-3,CSARAGGLAMQYF
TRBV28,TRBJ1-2,CASSLLVGNILGGYTF
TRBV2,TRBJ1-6,CATNGQGNSPLHF
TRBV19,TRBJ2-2,CASSPGLDSGELFF
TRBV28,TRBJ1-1,CASSLWEEGTEAFF
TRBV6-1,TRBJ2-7,CASSRDSSAVAQYF
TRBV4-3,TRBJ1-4,CASSQDWAVNEKLFF
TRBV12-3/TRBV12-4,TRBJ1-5,CASSLDRGSGNQPQHF
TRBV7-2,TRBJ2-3,CASSLVGLGSTDTQYF
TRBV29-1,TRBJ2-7,CSVSGLAGGLSSYEQYF
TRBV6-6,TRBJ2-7,CASRLIGDRGYEQYF
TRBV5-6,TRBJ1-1,CASSAGTGFTTEAFF
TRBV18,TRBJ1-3,CASLQGAAGNTIYF
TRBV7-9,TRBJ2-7,CASSLSGAREQYF
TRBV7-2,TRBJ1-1,CASSLGWRGPRGTEAFF
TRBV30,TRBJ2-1,CGVEASGSREQFF
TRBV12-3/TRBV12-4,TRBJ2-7,CASSPGTDYEQYF
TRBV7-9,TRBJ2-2,CASSFYVSSSGELFF
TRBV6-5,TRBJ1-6,CASSYLGTVNSPLHF
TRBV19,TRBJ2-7,CASSIVGIDSYEQYF
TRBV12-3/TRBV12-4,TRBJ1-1,CASSFSSTEAFF
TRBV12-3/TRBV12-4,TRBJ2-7,CASKGPGGLGYEQYF
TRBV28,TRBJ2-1,CASSTLPTNEQFF
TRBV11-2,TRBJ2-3,CASSPGTSGSYTDTQYF
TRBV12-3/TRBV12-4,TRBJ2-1,CASKFSGRENEQFF
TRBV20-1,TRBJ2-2,CSAIRQGVTGELFF
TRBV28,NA,CASSPSSQGRETQFF
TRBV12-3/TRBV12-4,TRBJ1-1,CASSTGSGNTEAFF
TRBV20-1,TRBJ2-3,CSARDVGTDTQYF
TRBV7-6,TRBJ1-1,CASSPSPGMNTEAFF
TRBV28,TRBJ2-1,CASSFPGLGEQFF
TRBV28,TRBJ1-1,CASSLRKLIPRAMNTEAFF
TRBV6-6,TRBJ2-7,CASTWTGDYEQYF
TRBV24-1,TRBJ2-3,CATAMGLAGVTDTQYF
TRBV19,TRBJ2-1,CATRTASSCNEQFF
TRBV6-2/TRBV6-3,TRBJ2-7,CASSYPRVGANSYEQYF
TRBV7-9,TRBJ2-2,CASSPTLPGMMRTGELFF
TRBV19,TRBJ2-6,CASSPLPPGRSSGANVLTF
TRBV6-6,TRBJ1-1,CASSHVYGGSEAFF
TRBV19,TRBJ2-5,CASSTGTSGAETQYF
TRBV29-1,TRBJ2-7,CSGMGQGAFEQYF
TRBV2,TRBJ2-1,CASKEEALNNEQFF
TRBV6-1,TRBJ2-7,CASMSGLSYEQYF
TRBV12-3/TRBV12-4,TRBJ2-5,CASTPRGGKQETQYF
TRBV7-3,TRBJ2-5,CASSLTGALRETQYF
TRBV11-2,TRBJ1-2,CASSLDPGAYGYTF
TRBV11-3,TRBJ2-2,CASSLGVRRLAGADTGELFF
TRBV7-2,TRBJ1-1,CASSPKGEAFF
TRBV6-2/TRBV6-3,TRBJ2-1,CASRATSAGGPYNEQFF
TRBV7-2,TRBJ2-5,CASSSQKLGARETQYF
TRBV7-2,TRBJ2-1,CASSLAGKYNEQFF
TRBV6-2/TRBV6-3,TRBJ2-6,CASSVRNTGLAGANVLTF